This T cell receptor beta chain was captured in a study of shared clonotypes between healthy human individuals. Study-wide results and caveats: The expectation was that sequencing depth would affect clonotype sharing among donors. Naive subsets tended to show greater estimated richness than memory subsets.

Comment on this clone: The antigen remains undetermined.

Assay runs were performed at deep level. It was across several immunoSEQ plates that each subset's genomic DNA was evenly split. Some clones are missing from TCRdb's copy, which holds only in-frame ones; the method was immunoSEQ multiplex PCR. The data show hundreds of thousands of clones, with 95% to 97% seen just once and less than 0.12% held by the top ten. From germline, CDR1 is SGDLS and CDR2 YYNGEE. The CDR3 sequence is 14 residues long. V lost 7 bases and J lost 5; bases outside the gene matches: 9. Selected positively for CCR7 and CD45RO-negative, naive CD8 cells excluded terminally differentiated effector memory CD45RA+ cells.

The chain has TRBV9 and TRBJ2-1; TRBD2 matches 7 bases. This TCR derives from a woman aged 25 to 39 in good health. Sequencing was performed on naive CD8+ T cells sorted from blood. Here the CDR3 reads CASSQASGDNEQFF. In nucleotides, the CDR3 is TGTGCCAGCTCCCAGGCTAGCGGAGACAATGAGCAGTTCTTC. Complete variable domain (other parts from reference TRBV9 and TRBJ2-1): DSGVTQTPKHLITATGQRVTLRCSPRSGDLSVYWYQQSLDQGLQFLIQYYNGEERAKGNILERFSAQQFPDLHSELNLSSLELGDSALYFCASSQASGDNEQFFGPGTRLTVL.